This is a list of T cell receptor beta chains from one sample in a study of T cell responses to AZD1222 COVID-19 vaccine. The protocol was immunoSEQ multiplex PCR, while the TCRdb copy is restricted to in-frame clones and leaves out a portion. The table records about 120,000 clones, approximately 90% of them present only once. The sequenced sample was peripheral blood, obtained on day 0 of MenACWY control vaccination. These receptors originate from an adult in good health. Each CDR3 is given with its conserved first and last residue. A D gene is named only where the DNA matches it firmly. For some rows the clone size is stated as once, few or many, or as a class when expanded; others skip it.

clone size	V gene	J gene	D gene	CDR3 DNA	CDR3 protein
.	TRBV6-5	TRBJ2-1	.	TGTGCCACGACTGGAATCAATGAGCAGTTCTTC	CATTGINEQFF
.	TRBV5-1	TRBJ1-2	.	TGCGCCAGCAGCTTGGATCCGACAGGAGCAACTAACTATGGCTACACCTTC	CASSLDPTGATNYGYTF
.	TRBV3-1/TRBV3-2	TRBJ2-7	.	TGTGCCAGCACCTTATCTGGAGGGAGGACCTACGAGCAGTACTTC	CASTLSGGRTYEQYF
.	TRBV28	TRBJ2-2	.	TGTGCCAGCAGTTTAATCGGGGCTAGCGATTTCGTCGGGGAGCTGTTTTTT	CASSLIGASDFVGELFF
.	TRBV5-5	TRBJ2-5	.	TGTGCCAGCAGCTTAGGGGCAAGCAGGAAGACCCAGTACTTC	CASSLGASRKTQYF
.	TRBV7-2	TRBJ1-1	.	TGTGCCAGCCGCCGCAATATGAACACTGAAGCTTTCTTT	CASRRNMNTEAFF
.	TRBV28	TRBJ1-3	.	TGTGCCAGCAGTTTATTTATTACGGACTCTGGAAACACCATATATTTT	CASSLFITDSGNTIYF
.	TRBV9	TRBJ2-1	.	TGTGCCAGCAGCGTACCCGGGAGTTCCCAAAATGAGCAGTTCTTC	CASSVPGSSQNEQFF
once	TRBV2	TRBJ1-6	TRBD1	TGTGCCAGCGGACAGGGTAATAATTCACCCCTCCACTTT	CASGQGNNSPLHF
.	TRBV3-1/TRBV3-2	TRBJ2-6	.	TGTGCCAGCAGCCTAATAACCGGGGCCACCTCTGGGGCCAACGTCCTGACTTTC	CASSLITGATSGANVLTF
.	TRBV7-8	TRBJ2-7	.	TGTGCCAGCAGCTGGGCGGTAGGGGGCTCCTACGAGCAGTACTTC	CASSWAVGGSYEQYF
.	TRBV6-5	TRBJ1-3	.	TGTGCCAGCAGCCAACAGGTGAACTCTGGAAACACCATATATTTT	CASSQQVNSGNTIYF
once	TRBV6-5	TRBJ1-1	.	TGTGCCAGCAGGAGCCGGACATCTATGAACACTGAAGCTTTCTTT	CASRSRTSMNTEAFF
.	TRBV13	TRBJ2-5	TRBD2	TGTGCCAGCAGCTTAGGCCGGGGGACTAGCCTGGAGACCCAGTACTTC	CASSLGRGTSLETQYF
.	TRBV11-2	TRBJ1-6	TRBD1	TGTGCCAGCAGCTCCGGGACAGGGGTTTCACCCCTCCACTTT	CASSSGTGVSPLHF
.	TRBV12-3/TRBV12-4	TRBJ1-5	.	TGTGCCAGCAGTTTCGGCAGGACTCAGCCCCAGCATTTT	CASSFGRTQPQHF
.	TRBV27	TRBJ1-5	.	TGTGCCAGCAGTTTATCGACACCCCTCGCTCGGACGCCCCAGCATTTT	CASSLSTPLARTPQHF
.	TRBV4-3	TRBJ2-1	TRBD2	TGCGCCAGCAGCCAACCGGGACTACCCTACAATGAGCAGTTCTTC	CASSQPGLPYNEQFF
once	TRBV11-3	TRBJ2-2	.	TGTGCCAGCAGCTTAGGGGGGGCCGGGGAGCTGTTTTTT	CASSLGGAGELFF
.	TRBV19	TRBJ2-3	.	TGTGCCAGTAGGGGGGGTTTAGTGACAGATACGCAGTATTTT	CASRGGLVTDTQYF
.	TRBV5-4	TRBJ2-1	.	TGTGCCAGCAGCTTGGACAGACCCGACAATGAGCAGTTCTTC	CASSLDRPDNEQFF
.	TRBV6-4	TRBJ1-1	.	TGTGCCAGCAGCGCTACAGGGAACACTGAAGCTTTCTTT	CASSATGNTEAFF
.	TRBV5-6	TRBJ2-3	TRBD2	TGTGCCAGCAGCTTGGGGCTAGCGGGGAGCACAGATACGCAGTATTTT	CASSLGLAGSTDTQYF
.	TRBV24-1	TRBJ1-2	.	TGTGCCACCAGTGCCGGACAGAATAGCTATGGCTACACCTTC	CATSAGQNSYGYTF
.	TRBV5-1	TRBJ1-2	TRBD1	TGCGCCAGCAGCTTGGTACTCGGACAGGGGGTTTCTAACTATGGCTACACCTTC	CASSLVLGQGVSNYGYTF
.	TRBV4-3	TRBJ2-3	TRBD2	TGCGCCAGCAGCCAAGGGGAGACTAGCTGGAGCACAGATACGCAGTATTTT	CASSQGETSWSTDTQYF
.	TRBV3-1/TRBV3-2	TRBJ2-7	.	TGTGCCAGCAGCCAAGTCCCGGGCGGGGAGCAGTACTTC	CASSQVPGGEQYF
.	TRBV7-2	TRBJ1-5	.	TGTGCCAGCAGCCCTAGATTCGGGGATCAGCCCCAGCATTTT	CASSPRFGDQPQHF
.	TRBV25-1	TRBJ2-2	TRBD1	TGTGCCAGCAGGCCAGGACAGGACACCGGGGAGCTGTTTTTT	CASRPGQDTGELFF
.	TRBV3-1/TRBV3-2	TRBJ2-5	TRBD1	TGTGCCAGCAGCCCTCCGGCTCAAGGAGGCTGGACAGGGTCTTTGCGGACCCAGTACTTC	CASSPPAQGGWTGSLRTQYF
.	TRBV5-1	TRBJ2-2	.	TGCGCCAGCAGCTTGACGCAAGGAGGCACCGGGGAGCTGTTTTTT	CASSLTQGGTGELFF
.	TRBV5-3	TRBJ2-7	.	TGTGCCAGAAGCCGTGCGTGCGCGCCAGAGCAGTACTTC	CARSRACAPEQYF
.	TRBV29-1	TRBJ1-1	.	TGCAGCGTCTCCTCCTATATTAACACTGAAGCTTTCTTT	CSVSSYINTEAFF
.	TRBV7-9	TRBJ2-3	.	TGTGCCAGCAGCTTCCCGGGAGGGGGCGATTTGACAGATACGCAGTATTTT	CASSFPGGGDLTDTQYF
.	TRBV5-1	TRBJ1-5	TRBD1	TGCGCCAGCAGCCCTGACAGGGGAGGTCAGCCCCAGCATTTT	CASSPDRGGQPQHF
once	TRBV12-3/TRBV12-4	TRBJ2-1	TRBD1	TGTGCCAGCAGTTCCTTTTTTAGGGACAGAGAGTTCTTC	CASSSFFRDREFF
.	TRBV27	TRBJ1-6	.	TGTGCCAGCAGTTTAGAGGGCGGCTATAATTCACCCCTCCACTTT	CASSLEGGYNSPLHF
few	TRBV5-1	TRBJ1-4	.	TGCGCCAGCAGCCGCATAGACGGGAGGAATGAAAAACTGTTTTTT	CASSRIDGRNEKLFF